The 13 T cell receptor beta chains below were found in one sample sequenced in a study of beta chain features in type 1 diabetes. Expressed TCRB transcripts were sequenced after all isolated RNA was converted to cDNA. TCRdb keeps only in-frame clones here, not all; method: immunoSEQ multiplex PCR. The table lists about 470,000 clones, approximately 30% of them singletons. The sequenced sample consisted of naive CD4+ T cells from blood. These TCRs come from a man between 18 and 35 years old in good health.

This clone was observed a few times. The chain couples TRBV30 to TRBJ2-3; D uncertain. From germline, CDR1 is GTSNPN and CDR2 SVGIG (reference sequence). The V end was cut by 4 bases, the J end by 2 bases, with 4 bases between. The CDR3 consists of 11 residues. The CDR3 nucleotides read TGTGCCTGGACTGTCACAGATACGCAGTATTTT. The encoded protein is CAWTVTDTQYF. The full variable domain, completed using reference TRBV30 and TRBJ2-3, is SQTIHQWPATLVQPVGSPLSLECTVEGTSNPNLYWYRQAAGRGLQLLFYSVGIGQISSEVPQNLSASRPQDRQFILSSKKLLLSDSGFYLCAWTVTDTQYFGPGTRLTVL.

CDR3 in amino acids: CSSQGRHEQYF. DNA of the CDR3: TGCAGTAGCCAGGGGAGGCACGAGCAGTACTTC. The rearrangement joins TRBV20-1 to TRBJ2-7; D may match TRBD1 or TRBD2 (6 bases each). The germline V gene has CDR1 DFQATT and CDR2 SNEGSKA (reference sequence). With 8 bases removed from V and 5 bases from J, the gap between germline ends came to 13 bases. The CDR3 runs 11 residues.

The rearrangement joins TRBV7-8 to TRBJ2-5; weak D call: TRBD2 (6 bases). Germline values: CDR1 SGHVS, CDR2 FQNEAQ. The CDR3 sequence is 13 residues long. Trimming removed 5 bases from V and 4 bases from J, with 11 bases in between. CDR3 residues: CASSRRLGETQYF. CDR3 bases: TGTGCCAGCAGCCGCAGACTAGGAGAGACCCAGTACTTC. The variable domain in full, with the rest retrieved from reference TRBV7-8 and TRBJ2-5, is GAGVSQSPRYKVAKRGQDVALRCDPISGHVSLFWYQQALGQGPEFLTYFQNEAQLDKSGLPSDRFFAERPEGSVSTLKIQRTQQEDSAVYLCASSRRLGETQYFGPGTRLLVL.

This clone has a handful of counts. The J gene is TRBJ2-7, the V gene TRBV30, with TRBD1 matching over 10 bases. The V and J ends lost 0 bases and 6 bases, in that order; junction bases with no gene match: 8. This CDR3 region has 15 residues. Germline V lookup: CDR1 GTSNPN, CDR2 SVGIG (reference sequence). CDR3 loop: CAWSVGTGVGREQYF. In nucleotides, the CDR3 is TGTGCCTGGAGTGTAGGGACAGGGGTCGGGCGCGAGCAGTACTTC.

This clone was detected only a few times. The V and J genes are TRBV2 and TRBJ2-1; D gene ambiguous. This CDR3 has 11 amino acids. Trimming shortened V by 2 bases and J by 15 bases, and 11 bases separated the two germline ends. Germline values: CDR1 SNHLY, CDR2 FYNNEI. CDR3 bases: TGTGCCAGCAGTGAAATGGAACGAGGGTTCTTC. This sequence encodes CASSEMERGFF.

This clone was counted only a few times. The chain uses TRBV10-3 and TRBJ2-3; 10 bases line up with TRBD2. Per germline, CDR1 ENHRY and CDR2 SYGVKD. The CDR3 sequence is 15 residues long. V gave up 6 bases and J gave up 0 bases; unmatched junction bases: 3. The CDR3 loop is CAISASGSSTDTQYF. CDR3 DNA: TGTGCCATCAGCGCTAGCGGGAGTAGCACAGATACGCAGTATTTT.

Concerning this clone: This sample includes further DNA sequences coding for the same CDR3. This chain uses TRBV15 with TRBJ2-7, with D perhaps matching TRBD1 (5 bases). V was pared by 0 bases and J by 2 bases, with 8 bases between. The CDR3 spans 14 residues. CDR1 LNHNV and CDR2 YYDKDF come from the germline V gene (reference sequence). CDR3 amino acids: CATSREGRAYEQYF. Written as DNA, the CDR3 is TGTGCCACCAGCAGAGAGGGCAGGGCCTACGAGCAGTACTTC.

This chain joins TRBV7-9 and TRBJ2-4, with TRBD1 identical over 9 bases. The junction had 4 bases not matched to a gene; V was cut back by 1 base and J by 3 bases. This CDR3 contains 16 residues. From germline, CDR1 is SEHNR and CDR2 FQNEAQ (reference sequence). This CDR3 is CASSLGGTGLKNIQYF. The CDR3 DNA reads as TGTGCCAGCAGCTTAGGAGGGACAGGGCTCAAAAACATTCAGTACTTC.

V gene TRBV6-5 combines with J gene TRBJ2-7; no reliable D call. The CDR3 has 11 amino acids. CDR1 MNHEY and CDR2 SVGAGI come from the germline V gene. The V and J ends lost 6 bases and 3 bases respectively, with 6 bases between them. The CDR3 DNA is TGTGCCAGCAGCCGACACTACGAGCAGTACTTC. It specifies CASSRHYEQYF.

The chain links TRBV4-3 to TRBJ2-1; no definite D call. V was pared by 1 base and J by 2 bases, with 15 bases between. The germline V gene encodes CDR1 LGHNA and CDR2 YSLEER. The length of the CDR3 is 17 residues. CDR3: CASSQAFRVGPYNEQFF. In DNA, the CDR3 is TGCGCCAGCAGCCAAGCTTTTAGAGTTGGGCCCTACAATGAGCAGTTCTTC.

Only a few counts were recorded for this clone. This sequence joins TRBV14 and TRBJ2-1; TRBD2 agrees at 8 bases. Trimming at V came to 8 bases and at J to 5 bases, leaving 8 bases not matched to a gene. Per the germline V gene, CDR1 is SGHDN and CDR2 is FVKESK. CDR3 size: 14 residues. The CDR3 sequence is CASSGTRFHNEQFF. The CDR3 coding sequence is TGTGCCAGCTCCGGGACTAGATTTCACAATGAGCAGTTCTTC.

The V gene is TRBV25-1, the J gene TRBJ2-2; 8 positions agree with TRBD1. Per the germline V gene, CDR1 is MGHDK and CDR2 is SYGVNS. CDR3 length: 17 residues. Unmatched junction bases numbered 11, after V lost 6 bases and J lost 2 bases. In DNA, the CDR3 is TGTGCCAGCAGCCCGAAACTAGGGACAGGAAACACCGGGGAGCTGTTTTTT. Residues: CASSPKLGTGNTGELFF.

This clone turned up a few times. The J gene is TRBJ2-7, the V gene TRBV29-1; the match to TRBD2 covers 9 bases. Per the germline V gene, CDR1 is SQVTM and CDR2 is ANQGSEA. V lost 4 bases and J lost 4; bases outside the gene matches: 17. This CDR3 is built from 17 residues. The CDR3 reads CSVAGQGEPGLAYEQYF. The CDR3 coding sequence is TGCAGCGTTGCGGGACAAGGAGAACCGGGACTAGCTTACGAGCAGTACTTC.